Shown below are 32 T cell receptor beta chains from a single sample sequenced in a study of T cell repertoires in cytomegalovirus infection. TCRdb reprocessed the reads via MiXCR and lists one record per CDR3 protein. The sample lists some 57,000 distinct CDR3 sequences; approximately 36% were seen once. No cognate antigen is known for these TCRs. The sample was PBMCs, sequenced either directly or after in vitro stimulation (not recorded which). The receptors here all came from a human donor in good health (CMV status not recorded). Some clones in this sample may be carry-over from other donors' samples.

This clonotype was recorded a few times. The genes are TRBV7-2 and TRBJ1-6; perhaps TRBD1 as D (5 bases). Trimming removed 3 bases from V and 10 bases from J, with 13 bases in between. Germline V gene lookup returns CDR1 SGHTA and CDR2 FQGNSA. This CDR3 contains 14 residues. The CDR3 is CASSLRSGVSPLHF. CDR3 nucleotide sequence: TGTGCCAGCAGCTTGAGGTCGGGGGTATCACCCCTCCACTTT. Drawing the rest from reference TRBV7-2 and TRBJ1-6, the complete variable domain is GAGVSQSPSNKVTEKGKDVELRCDPISGHTALYWYRQSLGQGLEFLIYFQGNSAPDKSGLPSDRFSAERTGGSVSTLTIQRTQQEDSAVYLCASSLRSGVSPLHFGNGTRLTVT.

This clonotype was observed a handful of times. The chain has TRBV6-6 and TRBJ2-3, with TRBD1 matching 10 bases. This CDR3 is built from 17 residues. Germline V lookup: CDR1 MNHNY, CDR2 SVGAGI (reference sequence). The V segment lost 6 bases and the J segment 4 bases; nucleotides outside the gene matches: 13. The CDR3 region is CASSDPGTGAIPDTQYF. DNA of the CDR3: TGTGCCAGCAGCGACCCCGGGACAGGGGCCATCCCAGATACGCAGTATTTT.

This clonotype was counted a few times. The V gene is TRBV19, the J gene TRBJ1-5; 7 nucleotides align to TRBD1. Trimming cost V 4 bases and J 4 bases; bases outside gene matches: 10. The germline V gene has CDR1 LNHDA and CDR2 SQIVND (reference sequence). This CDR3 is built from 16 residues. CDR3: CASSNRAGGINQPQHF. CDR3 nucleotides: TGTGCCAGTAGTAACAGGGCAGGGGGGATTAATCAGCCCCAGCATTTT.

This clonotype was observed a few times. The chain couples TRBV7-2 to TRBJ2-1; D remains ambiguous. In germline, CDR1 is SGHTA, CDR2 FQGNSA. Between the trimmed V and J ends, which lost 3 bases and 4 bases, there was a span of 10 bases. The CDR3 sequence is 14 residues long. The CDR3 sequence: CASSFVGSYNEQFF. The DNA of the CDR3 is TGTGCCAGCAGCTTTGTGGGGTCATACAATGAGCAGTTCTTC.

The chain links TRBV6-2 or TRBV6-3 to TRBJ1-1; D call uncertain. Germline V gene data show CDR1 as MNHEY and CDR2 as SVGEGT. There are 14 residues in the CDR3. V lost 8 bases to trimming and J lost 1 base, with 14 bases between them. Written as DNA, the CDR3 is TGTGCCAGCCTCATTGACGAGGGGAACACTGAAGCTTTCTTT. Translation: CASLIDEGNTEAFF.

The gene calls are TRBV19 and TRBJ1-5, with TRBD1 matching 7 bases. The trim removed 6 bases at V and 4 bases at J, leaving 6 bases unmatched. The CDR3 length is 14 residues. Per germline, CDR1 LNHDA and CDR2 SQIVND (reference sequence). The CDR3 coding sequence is TGTGCCAGTAGCTACCGGGACAGAAATCAGCCCCAGCATTTT. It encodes CASSYRDRNQPQHF. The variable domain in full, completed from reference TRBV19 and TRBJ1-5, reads DGGITQSPKYLFRKEGQNVTLSCEQNLNHDAMYWYRQDPGQGLRLIYYSQIVNDFQKGDIAEGYSVSREKKESFPLTVTSAQKNPTAFYLCASSYRDRNQPQHFGDGTRLSIL.

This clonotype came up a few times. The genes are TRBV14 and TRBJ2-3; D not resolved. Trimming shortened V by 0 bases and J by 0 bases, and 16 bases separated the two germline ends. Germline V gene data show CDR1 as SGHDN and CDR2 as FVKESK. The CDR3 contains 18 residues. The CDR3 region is CASSQEGSNWQSTDTQYF. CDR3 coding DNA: TGTGCCAGCAGCCAAGAGGGATCCAACTGGCAGAGCACAGATACGCAGTATTTT. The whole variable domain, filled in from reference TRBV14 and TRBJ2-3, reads EAGVTQFPSHSVIEKGQTVTLRCDPISGHDNLYWYRRVMGKEIKFLLHFVKESKQDESGMPNNRFLAERTGGTYSTLKVQPAELEDSGVYFCASSQEGSNWQSTDTQYFGPGTRLTVL.

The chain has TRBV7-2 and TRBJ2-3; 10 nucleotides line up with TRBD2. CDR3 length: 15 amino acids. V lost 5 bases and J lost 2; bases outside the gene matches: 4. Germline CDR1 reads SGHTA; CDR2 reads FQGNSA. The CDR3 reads CASSMLAGVTDTQYF. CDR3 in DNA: TGTGCCAGCAGCATGCTAGCGGGAGTCACAGATACGCAGTATTTT.

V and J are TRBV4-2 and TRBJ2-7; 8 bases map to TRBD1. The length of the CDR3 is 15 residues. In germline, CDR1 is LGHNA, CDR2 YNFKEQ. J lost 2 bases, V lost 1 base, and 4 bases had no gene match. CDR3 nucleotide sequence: TGTGCCAGCAGCCAAGGGACAGGGAGAACCTACGAGCAGTACTTC. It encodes CASSQGTGRTYEQYF.

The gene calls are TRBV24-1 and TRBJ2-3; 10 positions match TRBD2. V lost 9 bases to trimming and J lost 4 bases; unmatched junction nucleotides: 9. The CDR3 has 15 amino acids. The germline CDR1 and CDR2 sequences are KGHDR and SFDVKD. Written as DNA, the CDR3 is TGTGCCACCGGGGGGCCGAGCGGGGGGGCAGATACGCAGTATTTT. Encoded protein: CATGGPSGGADTQYF.

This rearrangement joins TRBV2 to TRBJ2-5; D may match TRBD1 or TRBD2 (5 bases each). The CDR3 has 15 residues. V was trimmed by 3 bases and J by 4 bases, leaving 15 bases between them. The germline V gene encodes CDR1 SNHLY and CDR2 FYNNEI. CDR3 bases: TGTGCCAGCAGTGATCGTCAGGGAGTAGGAGAGACCCAGTACTTC. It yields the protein CASSDRQGVGETQYF.

This CDR3 reads CATRRDTGMAFHF. The CDR3 DNA sequence: TGTGCCACCAGAAGGGACACAGGGATGGCTTTTCATTTT. The rearrangement links TRBV2 to TRBJ1-5, with D perhaps TRBD1 (6 bases). The CDR3 spans 13 residues. Germline V gives CDR1 SNHLY, CDR2 FYNNEI. V lost 10 bases and J lost 16, with 26 bases in between.

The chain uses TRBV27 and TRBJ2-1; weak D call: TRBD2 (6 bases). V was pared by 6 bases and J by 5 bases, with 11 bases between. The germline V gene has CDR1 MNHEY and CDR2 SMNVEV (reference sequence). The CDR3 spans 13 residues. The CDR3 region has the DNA TGTGCCAGCAGCGCGGCGGGGAACAATGAGCAGTTCTTC. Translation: CASSAAGNNEQFF.

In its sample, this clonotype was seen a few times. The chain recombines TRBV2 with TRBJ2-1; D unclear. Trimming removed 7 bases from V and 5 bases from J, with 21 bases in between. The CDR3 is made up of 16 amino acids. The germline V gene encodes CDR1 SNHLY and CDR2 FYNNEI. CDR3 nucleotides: TGTGCCAGCAAAGGGCGAAAATCACGGTCCGACAATGAGCAGTTCTTC. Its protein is CASKGRKSRSDNEQFF.

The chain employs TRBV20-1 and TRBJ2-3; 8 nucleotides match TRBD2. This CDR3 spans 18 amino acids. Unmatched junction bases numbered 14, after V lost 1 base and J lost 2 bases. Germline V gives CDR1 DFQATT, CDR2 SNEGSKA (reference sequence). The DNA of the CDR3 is TGCAGTGCTAGAGCCCCCCCCCGTCAGCGGGGGAACACAGATACGCAGTATTTT. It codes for CSARAPPRQRGNTDTQYF.

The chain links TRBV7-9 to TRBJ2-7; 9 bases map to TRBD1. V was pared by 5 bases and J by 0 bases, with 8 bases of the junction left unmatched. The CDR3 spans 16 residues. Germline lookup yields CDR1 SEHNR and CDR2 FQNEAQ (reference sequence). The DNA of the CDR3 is TGTGCCAGCAGCCCCCCCGGGACAGGGAACTCCTACGAGCAGTACTTC. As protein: CASSPPGTGNSYEQYF.

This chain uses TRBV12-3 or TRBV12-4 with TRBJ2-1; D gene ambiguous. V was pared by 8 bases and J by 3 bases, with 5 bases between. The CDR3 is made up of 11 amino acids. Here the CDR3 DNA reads TGTGCCAGCGGCTACTACAATGAGCAGTTCTTC. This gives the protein CASGYYNEQFF.

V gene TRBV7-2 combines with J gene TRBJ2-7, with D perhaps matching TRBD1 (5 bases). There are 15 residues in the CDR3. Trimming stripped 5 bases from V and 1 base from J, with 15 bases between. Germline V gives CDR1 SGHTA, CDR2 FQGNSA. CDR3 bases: TGTGCCAGCAGCCGCCTCCAGGGCTTATCCTACGAGCAGTACTTC. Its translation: CASSRLQGLSYEQYF.

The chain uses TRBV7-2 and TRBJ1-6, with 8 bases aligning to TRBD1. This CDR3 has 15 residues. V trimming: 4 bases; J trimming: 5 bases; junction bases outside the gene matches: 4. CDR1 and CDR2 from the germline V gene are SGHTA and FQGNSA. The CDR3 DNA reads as TGTGCCAGCAGCTCAACAGGGGGGGATAATTCACCCCTCCACTTT. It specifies CASSSTGGDNSPLHF.

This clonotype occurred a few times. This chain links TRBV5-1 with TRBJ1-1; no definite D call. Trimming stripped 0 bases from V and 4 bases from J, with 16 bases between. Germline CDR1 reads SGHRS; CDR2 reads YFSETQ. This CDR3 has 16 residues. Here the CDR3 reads CASSLGGGVLGTEAFF. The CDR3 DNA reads TGCGCCAGCAGCTTGGGGGGTGGCGTGTTAGGCACTGAAGCTTTCTTT.

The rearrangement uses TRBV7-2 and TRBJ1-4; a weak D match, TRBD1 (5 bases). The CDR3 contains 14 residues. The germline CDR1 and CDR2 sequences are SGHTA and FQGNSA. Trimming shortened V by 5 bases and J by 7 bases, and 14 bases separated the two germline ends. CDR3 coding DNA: TGTGCCAGCAGCCCCGGGGGGGGTGGTGAAAAACTGTTTTTT. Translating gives CASSPGGGGEKLFF. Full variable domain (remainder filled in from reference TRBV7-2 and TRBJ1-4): GAGVSQSPSNKVTEKGKDVELRCDPISGHTALYWYRQSLGQGLEFLIYFQGNSAPDKSGLPSDRFSAERTGGSVSTLTIQRTQQEDSAVYLCASSPGGGGEKLFFGSGTQLSVL.

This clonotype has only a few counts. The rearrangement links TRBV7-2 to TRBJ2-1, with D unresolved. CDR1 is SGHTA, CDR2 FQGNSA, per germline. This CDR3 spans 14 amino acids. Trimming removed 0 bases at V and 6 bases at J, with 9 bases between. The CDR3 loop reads CASSLALSANEQFF. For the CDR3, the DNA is TGTGCCAGCAGCTTAGCGCTTTCAGCCAATGAGCAGTTCTTC.

In DNA form, the CDR3 reads TGTGCCAGCAGCTTGGGCGGGGGCGCATGGACTGAAGCTTTCTTT. It translates to CASSLGGGAWTEAFF. J is TRBJ1-1 and V is TRBV5-6, with TRBD1 as a possible D gene (6 bases). Trimming took off 0 bases at V and 5 bases at J, with 14 bases between the two ends. The CDR3 loop spans 15 amino acids. In germline, CDR1 is SGHDT, CDR2 YYEEEE.

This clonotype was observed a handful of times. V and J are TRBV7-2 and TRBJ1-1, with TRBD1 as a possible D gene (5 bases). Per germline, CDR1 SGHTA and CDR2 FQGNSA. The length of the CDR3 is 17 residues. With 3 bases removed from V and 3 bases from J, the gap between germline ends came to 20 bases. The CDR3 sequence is CASSFVGTPLGYTEAFF. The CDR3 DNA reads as TGTGCCAGCAGCTTCGTGGGGACGCCACTTGGATACACTGAAGCTTTCTTT.

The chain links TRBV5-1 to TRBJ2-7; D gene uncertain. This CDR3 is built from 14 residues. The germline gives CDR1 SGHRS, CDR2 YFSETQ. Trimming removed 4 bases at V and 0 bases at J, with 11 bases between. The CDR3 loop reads CASSPGSSSYEQYF. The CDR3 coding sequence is TGCGCCAGCAGCCCGGGTTCAAGCTCCTACGAGCAGTACTTC. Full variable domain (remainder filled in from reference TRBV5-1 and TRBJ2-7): KAGVTQTPRYLIKTRGQQVTLSCSPISGHRSVSWYQQTPGQGLQFLFEYFSETQRNKGNFPGRFSGRQFSNSRSEMNVSTLELGDSALYLCASSPGSSSYEQYFGPGTRLTVT.

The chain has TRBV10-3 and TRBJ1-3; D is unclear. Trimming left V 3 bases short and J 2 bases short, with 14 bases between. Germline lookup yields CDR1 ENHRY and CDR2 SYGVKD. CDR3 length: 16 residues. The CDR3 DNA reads TGTGCCATCAGTGACATTCGGGAAGGCCCTGGAAACACCATATATTTT. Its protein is CAISDIREGPGNTIYF.

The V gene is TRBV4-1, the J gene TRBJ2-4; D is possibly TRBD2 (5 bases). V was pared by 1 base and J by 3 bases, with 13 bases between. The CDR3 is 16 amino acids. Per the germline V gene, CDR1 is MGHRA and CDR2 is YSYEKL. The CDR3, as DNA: TGCGCCAGCAGCCAAGGACCACGCGGAGGCAAAAACATTCAGTACTTC. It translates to CASSQGPRGGKNIQYF.

In DNA, the CDR3 is TGCGCCAGCAGCCGGACCGGGACTAGCGGTCGCAATGAGCAGTTCTTC. Its protein is CASSRTGTSGRNEQFF. This sequence joins TRBV4-3 and TRBJ2-1, with 11 bases identical to TRBD2. This CDR3 has 16 amino acids. The V gene's germline CDR1 is LGHNA and CDR2 YSLEER. The J segment lost 6 bases and the V segment lost 4 bases, leaving 8 bases of the junction unmatched.

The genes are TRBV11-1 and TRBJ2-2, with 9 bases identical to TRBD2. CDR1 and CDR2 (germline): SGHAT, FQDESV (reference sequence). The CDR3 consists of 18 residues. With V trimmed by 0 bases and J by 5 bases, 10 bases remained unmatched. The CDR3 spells CASSLAFGGGGGTGELFF. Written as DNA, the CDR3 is TGTGCCAGCAGCTTAGCGTTCGGCGGGGGGGGAGGAACCGGGGAGCTGTTTTTT.

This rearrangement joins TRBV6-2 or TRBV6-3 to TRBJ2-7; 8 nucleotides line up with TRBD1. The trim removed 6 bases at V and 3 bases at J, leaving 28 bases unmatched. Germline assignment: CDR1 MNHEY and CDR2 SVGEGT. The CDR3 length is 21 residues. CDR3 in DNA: TGTGCCAGCAGACGACTCTCTCGGACAGGGCAAAGCAACCACGCGTTCTACGAGCAGTACTTC. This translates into CASRRLSRTGQSNHAFYEQYF.

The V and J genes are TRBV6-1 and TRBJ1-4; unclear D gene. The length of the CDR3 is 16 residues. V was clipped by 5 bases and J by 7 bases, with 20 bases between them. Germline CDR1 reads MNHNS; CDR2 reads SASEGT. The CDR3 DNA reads TGTGCCAGCAGTAGGCCCGTGTCCCCCGCGGGTGAAAAACTGTTTTTT. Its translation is CASSRPVSPAGEKLFF.

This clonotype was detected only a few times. CDR3 sequence reads: CASSPQLAYSGSGELFF. The CDR3 DNA follows: TGTGCCAGCAGCCCACAATTAGCGTACAGCGGTTCCGGGGAGCTGTTTTTT. V is TRBV7-2 and J is TRBJ2-2, with a tentative D call TRBD2 (5 bases). CDR1 and CDR2 from the germline V gene are SGHTA and FQGNSA. The CDR3 extends over 17 amino acids. Trimming stripped 5 bases from V and 6 bases from J, with 22 bases between.